Reported below is one TCR beta chain. A much larger clone lies a single base off, so this may be a read error. Trimming removed 4 bases from V and 10 bases from J, with 25 bases in between. Germline V lookup: CDR1 MDHEN, CDR2 SYDVKM. The CDR3 covers 16 residues. This library used around 400 ng RNA and molecular barcoded adaptors spanning alpha/delta and beta/gamma chains. TCRdb processed the reads anew with MiXCR; each CDR3 protein has one entry. The sample lists approximately 90,000 distinct CDR3 sequences, roughly a fifth occurring once. This sample was taken from a study of read filtering for tumor transcriptome and immune sequencing. Study context: By R-ISS, stages I, II and III held around 8, 15 and 7 patients.

The sequence derives from a donor over 35 with multiple myeloma. The sequenced sample consisted of a population of CD138-negative cells sorted from bone marrow. The rearrangement uses TRBV28 and TRBJ1-1; D uncertain. The CDR3 bases are TGTGCCAGCAGTTCGGTAGGGCGCGGATACCTCTCCGGAGCTTTCTTT. Protein sequence: CASSSVGRGYLSGAFF.